This T cell receptor (beta chain) is drawn from a study of esophageal squamous cell carcinoma under preoperative chemotherapy. Germline assignment: CDR1 SGHTA and CDR2 FQGNSA. Trimming cost V 5 bases and J 13 bases; bases outside gene matches: 19. CDR3 length: 16 amino acids. Time point denoted: before preoperative PTX-NDP chemotherapy. Each CDR3 protein gets one entry after TCRdb re-called the PCR reads with MiXCR. In the table there are roughly 14,000 distinct CDR3 sequences, approximately 48% of which are singletons. The V and J genes are TRBV7-2 and TRBJ2-4, with 8 bases matching TRBD2. This TCR derives from a human donor with esophageal squamous cell carcinoma. The donor label of this sample is uncertain. This sample was taken from a patient given preoperative chemotherapy. In DNA, the CDR3 is TGTGCCAGCAGCGCACGGGGGGGGGGAAGCAAAGATACGCAGTACTTC. Amino acids: CASSARGGGSKDTQYF. The full variable domain, its missing parts supplied by reference TRBV7-2 and TRBJ2-4, is GAGVSQSPSNKVTEKGKDVELRCDPISGHTALYWYRQSLGQGLEFLIYFQGNSAPDKSGLPSDRFSAERTGGSVSTLTIQRTQQEDSAVYLCASSARGGGSKDTQYFGAGTRLSVL.